The clone carrying this T cell receptor beta chain was counted at least ten times. This specimen comes from a study of T cells in Graves' hyperthyroidism and ophthalmopathy. The CDR3 spans 15 residues. Trimming cost V 1 base and J 4 bases, with 11 bases left between them. Germline loops: CDR1 SGHVS, CDR2 FNYEAQ. There were TCR beta CDR3 regions amplified from RNA transcripts. An initial round of RT-PCR targeting the TCR CDR3 relied on the HTBI primer set. TCRdb itself ran the multiplex PCR reads through MiXCR, one entry per CDR3 protein. The sample includes approximately 590,000 distinct CDR3 sequences, around 16% seen only once; the top ten take under 7.5%.

The receptor's source is a woman in her twenties or thirties with Graves' hyperthyroidism. The chain carries TRBV7-6 and TRBJ2-1; D is unresolved. The sequencing input was blood. The CDR3 coding sequence is TGTGCCAGCAGCTTAGGAGATGGACCTTACAATGAGCAGTTCTTC. It yields the protein CASSLGDGPYNEQFF. The variable domain in full, completed from reference TRBV7-6 and TRBJ2-1, reads GAGVSQSPRYKVTKRGQDVALRCDPISGHVSLYWYRQALGQGPEFLTYFNYEAQQDKSGLPNDRFSAERPEGSISTLTIQRTEQRDSAMYRCASSLGDGPYNEQFFGPGTRLTVL.